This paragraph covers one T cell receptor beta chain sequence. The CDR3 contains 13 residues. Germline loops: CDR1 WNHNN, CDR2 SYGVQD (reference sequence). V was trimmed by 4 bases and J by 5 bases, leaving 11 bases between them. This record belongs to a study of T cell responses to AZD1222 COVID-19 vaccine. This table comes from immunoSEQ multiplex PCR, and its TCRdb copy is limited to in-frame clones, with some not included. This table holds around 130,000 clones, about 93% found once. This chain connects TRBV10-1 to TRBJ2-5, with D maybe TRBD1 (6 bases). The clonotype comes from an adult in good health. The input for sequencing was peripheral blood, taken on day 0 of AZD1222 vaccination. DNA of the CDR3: TGCGCCAGCAGTGGGGGGCCGGCGGAGACCCAGTACTTC. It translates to CASSGGPAETQYF.